These T cell receptor beta chains were read from a single sample in a study of blood T cell repertoires in COVID-19. The data were produced by immunoSEQ multiplex PCR, yet TCRdb's version contains in-frame clones alone and is incomplete. The sample lists over 150,000 clones; around four fifths were seen once. The sample was peripheral blood. Every receptor here comes from a woman aged 55-70 years with acute or convalescent COVID-19. CDR3s include the opening cysteine and the closing phenylalanine or tryptophan. The order of the fields is V gene, clone size, CDR3 protein. Only part of the rows carry a size: once, few, many, or a class if the clone is expanded.

V: TRBV5-1; size: .; CDR3: CASSLEGATNGYTF
V: TRBV6-6; size: once; CDR3: CASSYEGDYGYTF
V: TRBV3-1/TRBV3-2; size: .; CDR3: CASSQPTTGNTEAFF
V: TRBV7-2; size: .; CDR3: CASSSDSQFQPQHF
V: TRBV25-1; size: .; CDR3: CASSEWGQGHEKLFF
V: TRBV5-1; size: .; CDR3: CASSLGDTGGNQPQHF
V: TRBV25-1; size: .; CDR3: CASSPGQGHNSPLHF
V: TRBV13; size: .; CDR3: CASSSSPGLQYF
V: TRBV5-4; size: .; CDR3: CASSPGAIPSYEQYF
V: TRBV12-5; size: once; CDR3: CASGSDRGGEKLFF
V: TRBV30; size: .; CDR3: CAWNRGAEADTQYF
V: TRBV19; size: .; CDR3: CASSIGTGLYEQYF
V: TRBV11-2; size: once; CDR3: CASSPGGQGMKNYGYTF
V: TRBV4-1; size: .; CDR3: CASSQVVAAGSYNEQFF
V: TRBV6-1; size: .; CDR3: CASSEVSRNSYTF
V: TRBV28; size: few; CDR3: CASSRSGRWAGEQYF
V: TRBV28; size: .; CDR3: CASLIEVPGELFF